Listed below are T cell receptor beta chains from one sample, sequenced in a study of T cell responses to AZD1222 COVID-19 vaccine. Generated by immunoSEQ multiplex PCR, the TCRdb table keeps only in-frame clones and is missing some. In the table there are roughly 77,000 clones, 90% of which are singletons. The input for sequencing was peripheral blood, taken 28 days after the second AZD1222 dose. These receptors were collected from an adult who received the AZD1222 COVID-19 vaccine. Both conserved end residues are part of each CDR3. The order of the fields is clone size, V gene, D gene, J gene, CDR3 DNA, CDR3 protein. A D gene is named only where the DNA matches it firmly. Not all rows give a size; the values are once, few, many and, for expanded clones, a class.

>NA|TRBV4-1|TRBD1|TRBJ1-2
TGCGCCAGCAGCCAATCGTCTACAGGGGACCATATTGGGGGCTACACCTTC
CASSQSSTGDHIGGYTF
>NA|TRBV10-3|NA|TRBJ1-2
TGTGCCATCAGTGAGCTGGGGAGTAACTATGGCTACACCTTC
CAISELGSNYGYTF
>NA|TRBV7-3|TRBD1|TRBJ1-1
TGTGCCAGCAGTGGTGACAGGGTCACTGAAGCTTTCTTT
CASSGDRVTEAFF
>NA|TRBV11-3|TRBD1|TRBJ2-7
TGTGCCAGCAGCTTAGTGGTACAGGGGTCCCCCGACGAGCAGTACTTC
CASSLVVQGSPDEQYF
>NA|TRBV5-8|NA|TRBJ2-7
TGTGCCAGCAGCTTGTCGAGACAGGCAAGCTCCTACGAGCAGTACTTC
CASSLSRQASSYEQYF
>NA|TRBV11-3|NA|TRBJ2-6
TGTGCCAGCAGCGCCTGGACACTTCGCTCTGGGGCCAACGTCCTGACTTTC
CASSAWTLRSGANVLTF
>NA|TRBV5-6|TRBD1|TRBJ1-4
TGTGCCAGCAGCTTGAGACAGGGGGATGAAAAACTGTTTTTT
CASSLRQGDEKLFF
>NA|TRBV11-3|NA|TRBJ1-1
TGTGCCAGCAGCTTAGAAGAGGTCCTGAACACTGAAGCTTTCTTT
CASSLEEVLNTEAFF
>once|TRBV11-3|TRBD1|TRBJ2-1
TGTGCCAGCAGCCAATGGGACAGGGATGAGCAGTTCTTC
CASSQWDRDEQFF
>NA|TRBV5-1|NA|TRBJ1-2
TGCGCCAGCGGCAGGGTTTTTGGTGTTGGCTACACCTTC
CASGRVFGVGYTF
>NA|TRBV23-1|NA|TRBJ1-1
TGCGCCAGCAGTCCCAAAGGTGGGACTGAAGCTTTCTTT
CASSPKGGTEAFF
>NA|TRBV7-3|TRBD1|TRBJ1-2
TGTGCCAGCAGCTTATACACAGGGGCGAGCTACACCTTC
CASSLYTGASYTF
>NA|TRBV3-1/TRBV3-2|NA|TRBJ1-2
TGTGCCAGCAGCCGACCGGACAGCCTCAACCTCTATGGCTACACCTTC
CASSRPDSLNLYGYTF
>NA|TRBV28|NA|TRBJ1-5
TGTGCCAGGGGAAAGGACCCTGGGCAGGAGCCCCAGCATTTT
CARGKDPGQEPQHF